The clone carrying this TCR beta chain was detected many times. Its antigen is unknown. Time point noted: sample taken at primary tumor resection. The sequenced material consisted of unsorted whole RNA from tumor, nontumor lung or frozen PBMC. Each molecule of TCR cDNA was tagged with one unique molecular identifier. TCRdb used MiXCR to reprocess the 5' RACE reads, holding one entry per CDR3 protein. The table includes about 27,000 distinct CDR3 sequences, approximately 6.9% detected once. The data derive from a study of spatial heterogeneity in lung cancer. Turning to the study itself: The library had UMIs, and each TCR and UMI pair averaged more than ten raw reads.

Points from the study as a whole: The study found that expanded intratumoral alpha and beta TCR counts tracked tumor mutation counts.

This CDR3 comprises 16 residues. The ends lost 5 bases at V and 7 bases at J; junction bases unmatched: 8. Germline CDR1 is SGHTA and CDR2 is FQGNSA. The TCR originated in a male donor with early-stage non-small cell lung cancer. The chain has TRBV7-2 and TRBJ2-2; 12 nucleotides line up with TRBD2. Sequencing was performed on lung tumor tissue, taken at surgery. Here the CDR3 DNA reads TGTGCCAGCAGCCTCGGACTAGCGGGGAGTATCGGGGAGCTGTTTTTT. This encodes CASSLGLAGSIGELFF.